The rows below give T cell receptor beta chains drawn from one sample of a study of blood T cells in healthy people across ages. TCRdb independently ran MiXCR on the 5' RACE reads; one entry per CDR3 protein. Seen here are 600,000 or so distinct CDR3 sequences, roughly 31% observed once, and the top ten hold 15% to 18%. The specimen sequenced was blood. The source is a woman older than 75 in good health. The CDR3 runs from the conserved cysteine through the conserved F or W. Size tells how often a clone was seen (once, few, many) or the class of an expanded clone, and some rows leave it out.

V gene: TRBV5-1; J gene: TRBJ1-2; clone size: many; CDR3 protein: CASSLGTGTESYGYTF
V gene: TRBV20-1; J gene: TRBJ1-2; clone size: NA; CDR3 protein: CSARLLDQGYGYTF
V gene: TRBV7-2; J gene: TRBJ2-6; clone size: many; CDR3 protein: CASSSDPAGANVLTF
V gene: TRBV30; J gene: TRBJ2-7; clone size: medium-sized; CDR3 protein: CAWSFSERSYEQYF
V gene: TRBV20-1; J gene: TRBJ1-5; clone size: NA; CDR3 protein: CSARVPGARGPQHF
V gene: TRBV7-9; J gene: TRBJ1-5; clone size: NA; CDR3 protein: CASSVDGRDQPQHF
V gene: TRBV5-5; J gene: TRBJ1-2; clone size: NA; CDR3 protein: CASSLELAAVSYGYTF
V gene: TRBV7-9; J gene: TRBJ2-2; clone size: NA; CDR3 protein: CASSPTGLAGSGELFF
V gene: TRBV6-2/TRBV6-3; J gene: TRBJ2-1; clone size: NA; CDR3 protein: CASKVGTRNEQFF
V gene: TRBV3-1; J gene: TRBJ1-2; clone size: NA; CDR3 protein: CASSLTDRPREGYTF
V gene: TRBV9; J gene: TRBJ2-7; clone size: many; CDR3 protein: CASSPSGQGSSEQYF
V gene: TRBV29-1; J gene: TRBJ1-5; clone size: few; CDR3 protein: CSVEAGFGSQHF
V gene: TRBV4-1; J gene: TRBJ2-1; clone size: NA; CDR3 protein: CAGSPLGSFTTRHNEQFF
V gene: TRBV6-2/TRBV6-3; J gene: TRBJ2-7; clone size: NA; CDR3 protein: CASSYFPGKGEQYF
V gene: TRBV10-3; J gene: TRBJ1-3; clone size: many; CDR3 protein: CAIRDSSGNTIYF
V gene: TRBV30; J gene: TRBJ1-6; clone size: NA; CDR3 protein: CAWREDRNSPLHF
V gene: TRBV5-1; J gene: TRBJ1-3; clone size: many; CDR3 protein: CASSLRATSAGNTIYF
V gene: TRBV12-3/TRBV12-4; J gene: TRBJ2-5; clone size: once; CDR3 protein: CVSSLAGGRKTQYF
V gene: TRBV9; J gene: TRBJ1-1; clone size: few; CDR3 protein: CASRPPSGGGKNSEAFF
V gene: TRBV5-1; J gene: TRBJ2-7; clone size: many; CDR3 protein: CASSRGFDYEQYF
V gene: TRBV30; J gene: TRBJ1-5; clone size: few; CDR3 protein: CAWSSDRVNQPQHF
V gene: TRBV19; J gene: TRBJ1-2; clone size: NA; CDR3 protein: CASRAGGTNYGYTF
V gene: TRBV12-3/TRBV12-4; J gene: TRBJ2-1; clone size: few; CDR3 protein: CASRDSPSWNEQFF
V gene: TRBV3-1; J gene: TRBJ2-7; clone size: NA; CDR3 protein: CTTPTQSHEQYF
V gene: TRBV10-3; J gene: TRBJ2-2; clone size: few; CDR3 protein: CAISDPSTVVSGELFF
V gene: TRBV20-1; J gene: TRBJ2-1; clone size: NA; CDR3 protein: CSAPPGLGYNEQFF
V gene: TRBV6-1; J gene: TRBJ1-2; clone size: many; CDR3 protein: CASSPRTGGDGYTF
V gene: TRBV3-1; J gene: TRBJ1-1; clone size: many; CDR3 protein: CASSQDFLGTNTEAFF
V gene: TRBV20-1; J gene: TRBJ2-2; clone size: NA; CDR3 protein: CSARPLGVTTGELFF
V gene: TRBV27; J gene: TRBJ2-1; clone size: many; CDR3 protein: CASSLLAVNEQFF
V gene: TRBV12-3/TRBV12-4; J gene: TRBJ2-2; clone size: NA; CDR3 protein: CASSLGRTNTGELFF
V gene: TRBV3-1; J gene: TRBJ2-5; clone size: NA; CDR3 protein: CASSQAGLAGGETQYF
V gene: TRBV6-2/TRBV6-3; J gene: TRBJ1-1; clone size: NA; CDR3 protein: CASSRTIEAFF
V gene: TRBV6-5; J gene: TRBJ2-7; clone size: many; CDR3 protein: CASSRRGGTYEQYF
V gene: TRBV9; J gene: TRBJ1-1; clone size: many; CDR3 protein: CASSPRGGSAEAFF
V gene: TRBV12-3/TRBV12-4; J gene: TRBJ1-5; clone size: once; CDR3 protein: CASSHKGQAVANQPQHF
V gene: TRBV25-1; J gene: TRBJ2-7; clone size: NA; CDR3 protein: CATKTESYEQYF
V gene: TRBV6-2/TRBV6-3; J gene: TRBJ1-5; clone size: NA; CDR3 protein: CASNSVRGPFGNQPQHF
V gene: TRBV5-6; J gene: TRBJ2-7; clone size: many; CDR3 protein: CASSYLGSPHEQYF
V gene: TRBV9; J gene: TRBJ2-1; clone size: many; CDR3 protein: CASSPRTVDEQFF
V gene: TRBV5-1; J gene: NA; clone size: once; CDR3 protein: CASSSGLAGTSSYNEQYF
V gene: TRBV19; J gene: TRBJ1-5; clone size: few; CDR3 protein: CASSLDRGFDQPQHF
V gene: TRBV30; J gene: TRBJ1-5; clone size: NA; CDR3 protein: CARRGTFGNQPQHF
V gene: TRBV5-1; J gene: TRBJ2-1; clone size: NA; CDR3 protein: CASSSHRGSFDEQFF
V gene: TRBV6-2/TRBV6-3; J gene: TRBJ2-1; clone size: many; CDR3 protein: CASKHRGRSSNEQFF
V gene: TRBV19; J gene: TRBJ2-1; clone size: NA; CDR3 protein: CASRLTGVNEQFF
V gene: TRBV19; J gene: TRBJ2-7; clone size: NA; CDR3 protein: CASTKEGTEDYEQYF
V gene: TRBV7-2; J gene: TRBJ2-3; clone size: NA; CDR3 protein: CASSLDTVTDTQYF
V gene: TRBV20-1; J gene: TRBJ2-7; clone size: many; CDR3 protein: CSAPPAGAYEQYF
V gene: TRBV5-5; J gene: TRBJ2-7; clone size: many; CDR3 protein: CASSPLGALAYEQYF
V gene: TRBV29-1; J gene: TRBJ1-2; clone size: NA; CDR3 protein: CSVPLLTGYYGYTF
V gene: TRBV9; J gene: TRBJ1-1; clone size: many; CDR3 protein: CASSPLGGTEAFF
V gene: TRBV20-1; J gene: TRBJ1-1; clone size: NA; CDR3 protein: CSAKGLNTEAFF
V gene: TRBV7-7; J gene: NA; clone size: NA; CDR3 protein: CASSFVAGGFYEQYF
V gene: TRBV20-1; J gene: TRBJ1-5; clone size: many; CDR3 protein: CSARYRDRPNQPQHF